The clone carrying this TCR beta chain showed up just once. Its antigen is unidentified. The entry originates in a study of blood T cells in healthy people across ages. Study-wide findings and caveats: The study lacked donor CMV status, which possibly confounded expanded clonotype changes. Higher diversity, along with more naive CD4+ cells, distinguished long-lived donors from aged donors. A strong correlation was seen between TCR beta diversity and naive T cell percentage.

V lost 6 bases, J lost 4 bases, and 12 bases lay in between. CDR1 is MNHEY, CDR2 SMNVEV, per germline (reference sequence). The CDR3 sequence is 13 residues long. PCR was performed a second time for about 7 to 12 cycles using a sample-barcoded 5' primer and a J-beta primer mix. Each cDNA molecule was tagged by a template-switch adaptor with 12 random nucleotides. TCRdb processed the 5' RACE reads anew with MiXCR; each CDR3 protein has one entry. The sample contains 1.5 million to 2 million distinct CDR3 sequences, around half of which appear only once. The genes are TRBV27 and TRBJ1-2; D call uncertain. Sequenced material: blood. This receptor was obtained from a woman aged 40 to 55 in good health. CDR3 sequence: CASRGTSSYGYTF. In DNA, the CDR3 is TGTGCCAGCAGAGGTACTTCGAGCTATGGCTACACCTTC.